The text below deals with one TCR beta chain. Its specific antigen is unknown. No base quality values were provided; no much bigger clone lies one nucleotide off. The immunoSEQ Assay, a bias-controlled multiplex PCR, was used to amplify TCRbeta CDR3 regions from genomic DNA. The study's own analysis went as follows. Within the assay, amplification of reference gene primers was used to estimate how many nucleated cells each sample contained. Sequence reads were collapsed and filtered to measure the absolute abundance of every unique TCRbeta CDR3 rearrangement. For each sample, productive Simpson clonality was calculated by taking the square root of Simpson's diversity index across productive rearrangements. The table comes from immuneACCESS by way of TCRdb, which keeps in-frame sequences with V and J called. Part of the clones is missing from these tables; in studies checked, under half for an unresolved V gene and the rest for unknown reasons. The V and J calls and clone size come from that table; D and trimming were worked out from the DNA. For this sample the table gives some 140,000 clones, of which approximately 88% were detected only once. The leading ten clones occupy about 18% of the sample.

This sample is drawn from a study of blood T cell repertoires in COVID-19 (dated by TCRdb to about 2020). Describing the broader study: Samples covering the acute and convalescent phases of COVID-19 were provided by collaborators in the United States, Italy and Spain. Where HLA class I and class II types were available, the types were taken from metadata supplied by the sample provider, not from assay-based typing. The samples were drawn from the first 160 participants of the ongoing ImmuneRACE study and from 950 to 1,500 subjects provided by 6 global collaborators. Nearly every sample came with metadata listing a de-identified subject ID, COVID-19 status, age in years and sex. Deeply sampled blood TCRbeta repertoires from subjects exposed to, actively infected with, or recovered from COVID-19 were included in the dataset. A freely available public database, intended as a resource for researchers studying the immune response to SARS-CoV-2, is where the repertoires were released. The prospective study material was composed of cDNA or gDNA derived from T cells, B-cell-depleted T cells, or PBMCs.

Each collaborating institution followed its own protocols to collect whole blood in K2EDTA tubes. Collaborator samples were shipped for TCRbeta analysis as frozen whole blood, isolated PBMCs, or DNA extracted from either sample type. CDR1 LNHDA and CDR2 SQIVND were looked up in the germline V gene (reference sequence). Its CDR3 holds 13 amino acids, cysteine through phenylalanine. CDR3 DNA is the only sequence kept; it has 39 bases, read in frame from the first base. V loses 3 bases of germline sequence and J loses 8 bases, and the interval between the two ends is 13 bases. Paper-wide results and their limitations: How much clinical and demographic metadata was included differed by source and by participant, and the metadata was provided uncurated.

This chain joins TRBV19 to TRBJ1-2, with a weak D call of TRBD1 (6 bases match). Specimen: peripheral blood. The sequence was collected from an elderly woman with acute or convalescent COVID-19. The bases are TGTGCCAGTAGTATCTTGACAGGATCGGGCTACACCTTC. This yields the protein CASSILTGSGYTF.